One and the same sample provided the 7 T cell receptor beta chains below, sequenced in a study of cytomegalovirus exposure and HLA in healthy donors. It was with 60 Vbeta and 13 Jbeta primers that the PCR ran. Produced via immunoSEQ multiplex PCR; TCRdb's table is partial and in-frame only. The sample yields 180,000 or so clones, roughly 74% seen once. Sequencing input: PBMCs. The receptors stem from a middle-aged woman in good health and CMV-seropositive.

This clone was seen a single time. The V gene is TRBV15, the J gene TRBJ2-6; D uncertain. V was trimmed by 1 base and J by 0 bases, leaving 10 bases between them. The CDR3 consists of 17 residues. The germline V gene has CDR1 LNHNV and CDR2 YYDKDF (reference sequence). CDR3 protein: CATSRVSPSSGANVLTF. In nucleotides, the CDR3 is TGTGCCACCAGCAGAGTAAGCCCAAGCTCTGGGGCCAACGTCCTGACTTTC. Full variable domain (missing parts from reference TRBV15 and TRBJ2-6): DAMVIQNPRYQVTQFGKPVTLSCSQTLNHNVMYWYQQKSSQAPKLLFHYYDKDFNNEADTPDNFQSRRPNTSFCFLDIRSPGLGDTAMYLCATSRVSPSSGANVLTFGAGSRLTVL.

This clone was seen a few times. The genes are TRBV7-8 and TRBJ2-5, with TRBD2 matching 9 bases. Judging by the DNA end, TRBJ2-7 fits better; the J call may be wrong. Germline values: CDR1 SGHVS, CDR2 FQNEAQ. The CDR3 is 17 amino acids. CDR3 sequence reads: CASSQRSGSGRNYEQYF. The CDR3 bases are TGTGCCAGCAGCCAACGTAGCGGGAGTGGTAGGAACTACGAGCAGTACTTC.

The sample holds one count of this clone. The chain joins TRBV2 to TRBJ2-3; weak D call: TRBD2 (6 bases). The germline V and J ends were trimmed by 4 bases and 6 bases, with 17 bases remaining between them. CDR3 length: 15 residues. Germline lookup yields CDR1 SNHLY and CDR2 FYNNEI. CDR3 in amino acids: CASSAHGRGGDTQYF. As DNA, the CDR3 is TGTGCCAGCAGTGCCCACGGACGAGGAGGGGATACGCAGTATTTT.

V and J are TRBV23-1 and TRBJ2-1; 14 bases fit TRBD2. TRBV23-1 counts as an open reading frame of uncertain function. Trimming took 0 bases from V and 6 from J; bases not matched to a gene: 4. The CDR3 loop spans 17 amino acids. The CDR3 is CASSQSSGLAGANEQFF. Here the CDR3 DNA reads TGCGCCAGCAGTCAATCCTCGGGACTAGCGGGGGCCAATGAGCAGTTCTTC.

This clone came up a few times. This chain uses TRBV7-3 with TRBJ2-2, with TRBD2 identical over 11 bases. V lost 2 bases to trimming and J lost 6 bases; unmatched junction nucleotides: 14. The CDR3 loop spans 19 amino acids. Germline V lookup: CDR1 SGHTA, CDR2 FQGTGA. The CDR3 here is CASSLFGITSGRTSGELFF. The CDR3 bases are TGTGCCAGCAGCTTATTTGGTATAACTAGCGGGAGAACTTCCGGGGAGCTGTTTTTT. The full variable domain, with the rest looked up from reference TRBV7-3 and TRBJ2-2, is GAGVSQTPSNKVTEKGKYVELRCDPISGHTALYWYRQSLGQGPEFLIYFQGTGAADDSGLPNDRFFAVRPEGSVSTLKIQRTERGDSAVYLCASSLFGITSGRTSGELFFGEGSRLTVL.

The rearrangement uses TRBV7-8 and TRBJ2-7; 8 bases are a match to TRBD1. The CDR3 length is 17 residues. The V segment lost 5 bases and the J segment 2 bases; nucleotides outside the gene matches: 14. In germline, CDR1 is SGHVS, CDR2 FQNEAQ. The CDR3, as DNA: TGTGCCAGCAGCCGTGGACAGGGACCTAGTTTGACCTACGAGCAGTACTTC. This encodes CASSRGQGPSLTYEQYF.

This clone came up a few times. This chain links TRBV7-2 with TRBJ1-4; tentative D call: TRBD1 (6 bases). The V and J ends lost 6 bases and 7 bases respectively, with 21 bases between them. Per germline, CDR1 SGHTA and CDR2 FQGNSA. CDR3 size: 16 residues. CDR3 nucleotides: TGTGCCAGCAGTCGGACCCGGACAGTGACGAGTGAAAAACTGTTTTTT. As protein: CASSRTRTVTSEKLFF.